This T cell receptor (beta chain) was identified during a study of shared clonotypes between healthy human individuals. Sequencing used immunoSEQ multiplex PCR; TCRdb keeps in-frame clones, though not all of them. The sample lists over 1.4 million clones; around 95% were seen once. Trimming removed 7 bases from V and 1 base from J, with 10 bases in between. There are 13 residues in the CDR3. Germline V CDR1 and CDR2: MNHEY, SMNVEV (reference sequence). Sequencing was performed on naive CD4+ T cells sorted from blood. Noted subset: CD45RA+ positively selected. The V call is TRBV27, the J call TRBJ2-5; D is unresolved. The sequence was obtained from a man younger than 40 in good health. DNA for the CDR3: TGTGCCAGCATGAGAGGCCCCCAAGAGACCCAGTACTTC. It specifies CASMRGPQETQYF.